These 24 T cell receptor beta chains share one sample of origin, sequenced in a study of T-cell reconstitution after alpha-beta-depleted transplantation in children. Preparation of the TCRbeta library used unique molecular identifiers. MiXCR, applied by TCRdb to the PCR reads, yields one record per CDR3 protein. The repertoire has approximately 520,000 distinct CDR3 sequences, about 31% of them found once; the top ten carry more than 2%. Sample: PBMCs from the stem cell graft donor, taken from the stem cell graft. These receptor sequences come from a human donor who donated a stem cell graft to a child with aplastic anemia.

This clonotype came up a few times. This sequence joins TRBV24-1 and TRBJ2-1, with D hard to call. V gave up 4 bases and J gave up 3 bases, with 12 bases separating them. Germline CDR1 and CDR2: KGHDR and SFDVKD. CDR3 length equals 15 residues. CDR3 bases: TGTGCCACCAGTGACCGTGCGTTAGGCTACAATGAGCAGTTCTTC. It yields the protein CATSDRALGYNEQFF.

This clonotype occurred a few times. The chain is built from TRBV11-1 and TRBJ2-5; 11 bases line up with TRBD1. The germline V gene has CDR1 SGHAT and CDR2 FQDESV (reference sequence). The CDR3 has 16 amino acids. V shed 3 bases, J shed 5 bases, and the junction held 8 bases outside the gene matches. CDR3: CASSFVSGTGGETQYF. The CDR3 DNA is TGTGCCAGCAGCTTTGTTTCTGGGACAGGGGGTGAGACCCAGTACTTC.

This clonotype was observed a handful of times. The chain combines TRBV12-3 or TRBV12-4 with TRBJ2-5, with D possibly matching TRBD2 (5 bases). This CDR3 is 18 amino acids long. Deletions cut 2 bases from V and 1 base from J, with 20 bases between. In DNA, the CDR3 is TGTGCCAGCAGTTTAAGATTCGGACGGTTAGCGAGCCAAGAGACCCAGTACTTC. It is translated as CASSLRFGRLASQETQYF.

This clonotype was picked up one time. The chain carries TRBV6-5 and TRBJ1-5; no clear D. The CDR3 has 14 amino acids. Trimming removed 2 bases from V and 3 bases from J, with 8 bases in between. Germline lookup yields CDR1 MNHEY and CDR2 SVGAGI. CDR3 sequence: CASSYSQHNQPQHF. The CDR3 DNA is TGTGCCAGCAGTTACAGTCAGCACAATCAGCCCCAGCATTTT.

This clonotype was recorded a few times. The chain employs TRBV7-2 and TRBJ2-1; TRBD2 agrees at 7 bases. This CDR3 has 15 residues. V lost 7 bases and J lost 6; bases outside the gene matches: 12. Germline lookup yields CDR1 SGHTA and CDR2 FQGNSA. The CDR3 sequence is CASTKQAGAGNEQFF. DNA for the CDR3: TGTGCCAGCACGAAGCAGGCGGGAGCGGGCAATGAGCAGTTCTTC. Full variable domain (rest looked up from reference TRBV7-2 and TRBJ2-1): GAGVSQSPSNKVTEKGKDVELRCDPISGHTALYWYRQSLGQGLEFLIYFQGNSAPDKSGLPSDRFSAERTGGSVSTLTIQRTQQEDSAVYLCASTKQAGAGNEQFFGPGTRLTVL.

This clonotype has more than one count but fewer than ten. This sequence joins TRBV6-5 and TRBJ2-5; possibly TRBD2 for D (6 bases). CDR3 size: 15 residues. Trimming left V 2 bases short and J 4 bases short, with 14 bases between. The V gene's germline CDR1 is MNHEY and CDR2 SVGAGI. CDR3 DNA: TGTGCCAGCAGTTACGTCGGGAGCGTCCGAGAGACCCAGTACTTC. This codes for CASSYVGSVRETQYF.

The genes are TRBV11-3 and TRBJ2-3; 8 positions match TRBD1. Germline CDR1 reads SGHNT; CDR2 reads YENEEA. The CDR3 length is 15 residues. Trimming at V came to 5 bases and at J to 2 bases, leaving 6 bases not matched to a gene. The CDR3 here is CASSQRQGSTDTQYF. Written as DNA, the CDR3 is TGTGCCAGCAGCCAAAGACAGGGGTCCACAGATACGCAGTATTTT. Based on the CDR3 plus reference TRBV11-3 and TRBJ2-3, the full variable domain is EAGVVQSPRYKIIEKKQPVAFWCNPISGHNTLYWYLQNLGQGPELLIRYENEEAVDDSQLPKDRFSAERLKGVDSTLKIQPAELGDSAVYLCASSQRQGSTDTQYFGPGTRLTVL.

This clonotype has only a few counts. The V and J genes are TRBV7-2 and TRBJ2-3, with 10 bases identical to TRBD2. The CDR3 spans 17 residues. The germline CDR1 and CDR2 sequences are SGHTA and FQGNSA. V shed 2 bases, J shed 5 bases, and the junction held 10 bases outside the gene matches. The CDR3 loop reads CASSLIPAGGPGDTQYF. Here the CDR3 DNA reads TGTGCCAGCAGCTTAATCCCAGCGGGAGGGCCAGGAGATACGCAGTATTTT. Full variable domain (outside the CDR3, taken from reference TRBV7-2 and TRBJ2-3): GAGVSQSPSNKVTEKGKDVELRCDPISGHTALYWYRQSLGQGLEFLIYFQGNSAPDKSGLPSDRFSAERTGGSVSTLTIQRTQQEDSAVYLCASSLIPAGGPGDTQYFGPGTRLTVL.

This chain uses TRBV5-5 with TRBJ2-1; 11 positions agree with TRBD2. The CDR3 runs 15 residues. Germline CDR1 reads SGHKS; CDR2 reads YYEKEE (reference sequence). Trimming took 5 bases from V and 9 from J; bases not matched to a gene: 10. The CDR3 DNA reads TGTGCCAGCAGTCCCACTAGCGGGAGTTACGGTGAGCAGTTCTTC. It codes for CASSPTSGSYGEQFF.

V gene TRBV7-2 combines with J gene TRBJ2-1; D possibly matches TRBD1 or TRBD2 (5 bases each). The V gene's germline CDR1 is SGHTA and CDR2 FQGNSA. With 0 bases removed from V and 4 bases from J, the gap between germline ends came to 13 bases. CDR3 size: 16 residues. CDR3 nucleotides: TGTGCCAGCAGCTTAGCGGGACCCCTAGAGTACAATGAGCAGTTCTTC. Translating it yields CASSLAGPLEYNEQFF.

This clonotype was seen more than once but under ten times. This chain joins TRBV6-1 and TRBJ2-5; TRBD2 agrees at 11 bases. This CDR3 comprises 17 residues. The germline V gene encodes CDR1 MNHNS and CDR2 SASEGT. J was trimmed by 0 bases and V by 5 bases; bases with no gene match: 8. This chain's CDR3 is CASSQRRTSGYQETQYF. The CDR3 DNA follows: TGTGCCAGCAGTCAACGGAGGACTAGCGGGTACCAAGAGACCCAGTACTTC.

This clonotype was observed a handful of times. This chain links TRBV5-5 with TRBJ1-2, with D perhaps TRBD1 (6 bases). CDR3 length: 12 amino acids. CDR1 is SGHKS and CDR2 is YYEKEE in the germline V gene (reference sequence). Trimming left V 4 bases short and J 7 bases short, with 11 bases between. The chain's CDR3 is CASSPQGFGYTF. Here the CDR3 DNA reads TGTGCCAGCAGCCCACAGGGATTTGGCTACACCTTC.

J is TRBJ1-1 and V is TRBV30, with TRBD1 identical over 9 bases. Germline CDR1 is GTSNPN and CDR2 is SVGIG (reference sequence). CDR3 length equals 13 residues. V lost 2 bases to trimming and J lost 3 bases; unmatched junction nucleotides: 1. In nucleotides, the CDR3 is TGTGCCTGGAGTCGACAGGGGGACACTGAAGCTTTCTTT. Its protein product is CAWSRQGDTEAFF.

CDR3 loop: CSVQESGGTKTQYF. The CDR3 bases are TGCAGTGTCCAAGAGAGCGGGGGGACCAAGACCCAGTACTTC. The chain carries TRBV20-1 and TRBJ2-5; 9 nucleotides line up with TRBD2. The CDR3 is 14 residues long. Per the germline V gene, CDR1 is DFQATT and CDR2 is SNEGSKA (reference sequence). Trimming cost V 7 bases and J 6 bases; bases outside gene matches: 12.

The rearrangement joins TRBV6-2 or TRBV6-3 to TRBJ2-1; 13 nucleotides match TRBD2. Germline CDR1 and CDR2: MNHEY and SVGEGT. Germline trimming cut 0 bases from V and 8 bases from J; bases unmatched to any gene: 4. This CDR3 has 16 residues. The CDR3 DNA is TGTGCCAGCAGTTACTCGACTAGCGGGAGGCATGATGAGCAGTTCTTC. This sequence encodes CASSYSTSGRHDEQFF.

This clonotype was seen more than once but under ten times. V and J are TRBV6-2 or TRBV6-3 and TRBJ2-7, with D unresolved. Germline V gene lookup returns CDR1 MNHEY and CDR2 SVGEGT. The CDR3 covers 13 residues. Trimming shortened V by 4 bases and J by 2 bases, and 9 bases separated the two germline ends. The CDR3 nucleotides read TGTGCCAGCAGTTTACCGGGCGCCTACGAGCAGTACGTC. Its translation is CASSLPGAYEQYV.

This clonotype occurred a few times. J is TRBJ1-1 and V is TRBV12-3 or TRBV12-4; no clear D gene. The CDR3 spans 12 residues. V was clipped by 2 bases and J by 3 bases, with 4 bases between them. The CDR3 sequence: CASSLSYTEAFF. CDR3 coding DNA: TGTGCCAGCAGTTTAAGTTACACTGAAGCTTTCTTT.

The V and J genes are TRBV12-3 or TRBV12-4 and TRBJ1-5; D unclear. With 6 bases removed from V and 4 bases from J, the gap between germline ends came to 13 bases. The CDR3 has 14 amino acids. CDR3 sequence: CASRLWVENQPQHF. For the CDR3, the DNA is TGTGCCAGCAGGTTATGGGTCGAGAATCAGCCCCAGCATTTT.

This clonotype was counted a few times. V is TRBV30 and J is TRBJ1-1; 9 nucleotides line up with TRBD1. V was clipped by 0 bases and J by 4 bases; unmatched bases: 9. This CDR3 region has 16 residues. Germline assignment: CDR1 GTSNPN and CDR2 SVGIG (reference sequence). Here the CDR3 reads CAWSVPGQGVSTEAFF. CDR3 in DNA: TGTGCCTGGAGTGTCCCGGGACAGGGAGTGAGCACTGAAGCTTTCTTT.

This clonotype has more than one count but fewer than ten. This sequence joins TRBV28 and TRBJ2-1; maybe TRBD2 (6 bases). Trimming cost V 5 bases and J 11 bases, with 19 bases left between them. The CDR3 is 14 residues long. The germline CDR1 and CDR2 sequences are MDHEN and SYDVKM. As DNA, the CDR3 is TGTGCCAGCAGTCCGTACAACCGGGGGTCTCAGCAGTTCTTC. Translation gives CASSPYNRGSQQFF.

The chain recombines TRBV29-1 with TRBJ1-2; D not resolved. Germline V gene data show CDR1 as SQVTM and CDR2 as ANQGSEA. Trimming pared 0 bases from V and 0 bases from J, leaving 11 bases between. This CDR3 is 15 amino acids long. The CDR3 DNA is TGCAGCGTTGAAGATGAGGTCTCGGCTAACTATGGCTACACCTTC. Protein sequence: CSVEDEVSANYGYTF.

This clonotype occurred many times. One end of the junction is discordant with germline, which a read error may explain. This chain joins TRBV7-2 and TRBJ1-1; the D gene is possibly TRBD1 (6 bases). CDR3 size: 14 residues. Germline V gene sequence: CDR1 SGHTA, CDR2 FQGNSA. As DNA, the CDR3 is TGCGCCAGCAGCTTCGGACAGCTGAACACTGAAGCTTTCTTT. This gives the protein CASSFGQLNTEAFF. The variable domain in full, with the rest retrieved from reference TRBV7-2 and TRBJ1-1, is GAGVSQSPSNKVTEKGKDVELRCDPISGHTALYWYRQSLGQGLEFLIYFQGNSAPDKSGLPSDRFSAERTGGSVSTLTIQRTQQEDSAVYLCASSFGQLNTEAFFGQGTRLTVV.

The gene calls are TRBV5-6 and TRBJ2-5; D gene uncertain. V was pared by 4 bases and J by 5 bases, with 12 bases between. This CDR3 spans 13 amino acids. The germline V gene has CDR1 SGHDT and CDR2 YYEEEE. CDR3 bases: TGTGCCAGCAGCCTGGTTAGCCGGGAGACCCAGTACTTC. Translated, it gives CASSLVSRETQYF.

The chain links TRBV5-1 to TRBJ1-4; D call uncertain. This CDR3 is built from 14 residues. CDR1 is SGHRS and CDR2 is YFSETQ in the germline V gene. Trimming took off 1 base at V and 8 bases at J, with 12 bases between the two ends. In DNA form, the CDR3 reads TGCGCCAGCAGCTTGATCGGAGACGGAGAAAAACTGTTTTTT. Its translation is CASSLIGDGEKLFF.